This T cell receptor (beta chain) was profiled in a study of T cell repertoires in cytomegalovirus infection. Using its own MiXCR run on the reads, TCRdb lists one record per CDR3 protein. The data contain some 110,000 distinct CDR3 sequences, 9.5% to 13% of them singletons. Concerning this clonotype: No antigen is known for it.

Trimming left V 1 base short and J 2 bases short, with 12 bases between. There are 17 residues in the CDR3. Per germline, CDR1 KGHSH and CDR2 LQKENI. The clonotype comes from a human donor in good health (CMV status not recorded). Some clones in this sample may be carry-over from other donors' samples. The rearrangement uses TRBV18 and TRBJ2-6; D may be TRBD1 (5 bases). Material: PBMCs, sequenced either directly or after in vitro stimulation (not recorded which). The CDR3 protein is CASSPQGPVTGANVLTF. The DNA of the CDR3 is TGTGCCAGCTCACCACAGGGGCCTGTAACTGGGGCCAACGTCCTGACTTTC.